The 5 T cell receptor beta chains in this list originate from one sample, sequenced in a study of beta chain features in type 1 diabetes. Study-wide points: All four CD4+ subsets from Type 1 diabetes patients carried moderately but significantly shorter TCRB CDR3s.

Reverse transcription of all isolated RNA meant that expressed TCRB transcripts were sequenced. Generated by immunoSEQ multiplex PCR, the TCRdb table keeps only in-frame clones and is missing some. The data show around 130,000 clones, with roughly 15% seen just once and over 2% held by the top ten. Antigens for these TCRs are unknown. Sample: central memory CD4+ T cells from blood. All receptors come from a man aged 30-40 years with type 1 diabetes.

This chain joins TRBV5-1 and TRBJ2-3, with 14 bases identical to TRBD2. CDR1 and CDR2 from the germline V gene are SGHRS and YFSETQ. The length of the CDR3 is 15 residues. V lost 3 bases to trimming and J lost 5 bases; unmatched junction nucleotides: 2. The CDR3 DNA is TGCGCCAGCAGCTGGGGACTAGCGGGGGTAGATACGCAGTATTTT. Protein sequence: CASSWGLAGVDTQYF.

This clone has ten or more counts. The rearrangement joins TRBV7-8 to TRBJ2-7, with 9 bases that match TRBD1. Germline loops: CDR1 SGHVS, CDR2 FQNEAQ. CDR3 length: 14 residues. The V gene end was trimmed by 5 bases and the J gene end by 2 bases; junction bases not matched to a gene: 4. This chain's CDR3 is CASSLRQGAYEQYF. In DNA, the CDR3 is TGTGCCAGCAGCCTGAGACAGGGGGCCTACGAGCAGTACTTC.

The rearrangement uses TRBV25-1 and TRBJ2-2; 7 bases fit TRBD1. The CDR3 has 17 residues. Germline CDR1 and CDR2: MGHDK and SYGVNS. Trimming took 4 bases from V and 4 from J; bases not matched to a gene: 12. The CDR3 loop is CASSGTPSGTATGELFF. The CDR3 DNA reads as TGTGCCAGCAGTGGCACGCCCTCCGGGACAGCCACCGGGGAGCTGTTTTTT.

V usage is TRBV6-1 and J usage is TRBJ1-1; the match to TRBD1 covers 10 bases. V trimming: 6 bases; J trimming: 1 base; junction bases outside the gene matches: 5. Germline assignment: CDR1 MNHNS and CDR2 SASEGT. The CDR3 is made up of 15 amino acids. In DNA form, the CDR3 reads TGTGCCAGCAGAAGACAGGGGGCAAAGAACACTGAAGCTTTCTTT. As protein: CASRRQGAKNTEAFF.

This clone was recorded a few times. The DNA of the CDR3 is TGTGCCAGCAGGGCCCGGTCTGGGGCCAACGTCCTGACTTTC. As protein: CASRARSGANVLTF. The V call is TRBV28, the J call TRBJ2-6; D is unclear. Germline lookup yields CDR1 MDHEN and CDR2 SYDVKM. V dropped 6 bases and J dropped 1 base, with 7 bases sitting between them. The CDR3 is made up of 14 amino acids. The complete variable domain, with remaining parts taken from reference TRBV28 and TRBJ2-6, reads DVKVTQSSRYLVKRTGEKVFLECVQDMDHENMFWYRQDPGLGLRLIYFSYDVKMKEKGDIPEGYSVSREKKERFSLILESASTNQTSMYLCASRARSGANVLTFGAGSRLTVL.